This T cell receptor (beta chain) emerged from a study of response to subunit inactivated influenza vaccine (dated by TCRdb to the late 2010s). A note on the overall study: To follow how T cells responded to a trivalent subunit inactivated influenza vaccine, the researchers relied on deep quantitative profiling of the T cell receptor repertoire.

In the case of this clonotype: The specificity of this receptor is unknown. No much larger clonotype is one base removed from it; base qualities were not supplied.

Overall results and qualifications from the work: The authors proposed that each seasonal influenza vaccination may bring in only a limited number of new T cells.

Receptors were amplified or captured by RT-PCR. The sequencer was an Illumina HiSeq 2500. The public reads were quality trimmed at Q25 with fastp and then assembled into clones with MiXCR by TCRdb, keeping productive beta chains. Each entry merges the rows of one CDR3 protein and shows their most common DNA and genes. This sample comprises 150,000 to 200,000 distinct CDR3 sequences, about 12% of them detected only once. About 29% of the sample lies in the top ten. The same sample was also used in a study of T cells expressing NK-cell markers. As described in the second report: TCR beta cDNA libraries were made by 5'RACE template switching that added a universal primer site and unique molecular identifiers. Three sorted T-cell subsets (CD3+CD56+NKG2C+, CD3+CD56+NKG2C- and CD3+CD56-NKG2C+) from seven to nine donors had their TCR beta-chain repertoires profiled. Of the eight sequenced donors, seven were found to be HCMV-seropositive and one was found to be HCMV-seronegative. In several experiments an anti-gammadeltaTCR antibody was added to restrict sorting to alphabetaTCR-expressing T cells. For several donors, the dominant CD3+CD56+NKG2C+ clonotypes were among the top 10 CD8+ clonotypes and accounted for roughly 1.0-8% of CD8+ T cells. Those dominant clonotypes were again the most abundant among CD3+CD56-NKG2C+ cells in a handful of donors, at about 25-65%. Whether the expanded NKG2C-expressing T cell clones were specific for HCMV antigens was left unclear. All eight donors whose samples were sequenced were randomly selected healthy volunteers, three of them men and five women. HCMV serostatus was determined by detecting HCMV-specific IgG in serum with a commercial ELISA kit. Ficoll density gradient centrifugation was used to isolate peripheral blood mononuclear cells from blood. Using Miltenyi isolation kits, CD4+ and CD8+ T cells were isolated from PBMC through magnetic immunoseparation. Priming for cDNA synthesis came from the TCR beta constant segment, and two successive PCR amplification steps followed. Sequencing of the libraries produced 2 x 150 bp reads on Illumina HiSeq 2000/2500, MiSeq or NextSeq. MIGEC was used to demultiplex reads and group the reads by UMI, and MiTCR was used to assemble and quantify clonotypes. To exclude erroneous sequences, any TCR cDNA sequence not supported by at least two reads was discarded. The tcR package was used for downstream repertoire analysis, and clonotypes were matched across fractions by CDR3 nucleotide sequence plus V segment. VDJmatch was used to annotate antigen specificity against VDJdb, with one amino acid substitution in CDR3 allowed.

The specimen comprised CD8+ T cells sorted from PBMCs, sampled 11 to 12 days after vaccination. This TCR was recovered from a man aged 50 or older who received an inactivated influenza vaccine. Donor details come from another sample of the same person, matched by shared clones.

The DNA is as follows: TGTGCCAGCACCCGGTCCCTAGCGGGGGACCTGAACACCGGGGAGCTGTTTTTT. It encodes CASTRSLAGDLNTGELFF. The chain couples TRBV4-2 to TRBJ2-2; TRBD2 lines up with 10 middle nucleotides. CDR1 and CDR2 are read off the germline V gene as LGHNA and YNFKEQ. Taken from cysteine to phenylalanine, the CDR3 has 18 residues. Of the read, only the CDR3 DNA is kept; its 54 bases are in frame from base 1. Ends trimmed: V by 7 bases, J by 1 base; bases unmatched to a gene: 12.